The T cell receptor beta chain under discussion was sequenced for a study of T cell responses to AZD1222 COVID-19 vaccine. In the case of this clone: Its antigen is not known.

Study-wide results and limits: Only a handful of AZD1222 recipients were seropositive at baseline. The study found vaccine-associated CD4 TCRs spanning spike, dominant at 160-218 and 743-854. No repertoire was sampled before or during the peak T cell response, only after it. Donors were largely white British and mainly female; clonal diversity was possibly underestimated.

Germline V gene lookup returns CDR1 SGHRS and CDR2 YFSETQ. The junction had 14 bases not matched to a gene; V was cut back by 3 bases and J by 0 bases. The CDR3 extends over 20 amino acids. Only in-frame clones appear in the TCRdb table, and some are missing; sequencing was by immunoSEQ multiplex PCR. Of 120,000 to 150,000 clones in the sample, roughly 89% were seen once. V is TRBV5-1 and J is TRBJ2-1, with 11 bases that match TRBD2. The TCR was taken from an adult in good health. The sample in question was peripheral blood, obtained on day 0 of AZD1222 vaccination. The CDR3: CASSSPLGSGGASSYNEQFF. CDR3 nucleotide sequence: TGCGCCAGCAGCTCCCCGCTTGGTAGCGGGGGGGCTTCCTCCTACAATGAGCAGTTCTTC.